The 20 T cell receptor beta chains presented below share a single source sample, sequenced in a study of metastatic and nonmetastatic thyroid tumors. Before thyroid surgery, none of the patients had received any treatment. Through MiXCR, TCRdb re-clonotyped the PCR reads. The sample contains about 16,000 clones, around 23% of which appear only once. The sample comprised adjacent normal tissue. The receptors stem from a female donor with papillary thyroid cancer or a benign thyroid nodule (not recorded which). Some clones in this sample may be carry-over from other donors' samples.

This clone has just a few counts. The chain has TRBV12-3 or TRBV12-4 and TRBJ2-2; D not resolved. The CDR3 runs 12 residues. V lost 11 bases to trimming and J lost 7 bases, with 14 bases between them. CDR3: CAGRFRGGELFF. Written as DNA, the CDR3 is TGTGCCGGCCGGTTTCGAGGCGGGGAGCTGTTTTTT.

V usage is TRBV27 and J usage is TRBJ1-1, with unresolved D. Germline V gene lookup returns CDR1 MNHEY and CDR2 SMNVEV (reference sequence). The CDR3 consists of 14 residues. Deletions cut 5 bases from V and 5 bases from J, with 15 bases between. The CDR3 reads CASSLLGVETEAFF. The DNA for the CDR3 is TGTGCCAGCAGTCTCCTCGGGGTGGAGACTGAAGCTTTCTTT.

The chain carries TRBV7-2 and TRBJ2-1, with 7 nucleotides matching TRBD2. Germline V gene sequence: CDR1 SGHTA, CDR2 FQGNSA. The CDR3 is made up of 15 amino acids. J lost 0 bases, V lost 8 bases, and 7 bases had no gene match. CDR3: CASAGDPSSYNEQFF. The CDR3 region has the DNA TGTGCCAGCGCGGGGGACCCGAGCTCCTACAATGAGCAGTTCTTC.

This clone was recorded a few times. The chain combines TRBV6-1 with TRBJ1-1, with D unclear. The CDR3 sequence is 12 residues long. CDR1 and CDR2 from the germline V gene are MNHNS and SASEGT. Trimming took off 11 bases at V and 0 bases at J, with 10 bases between the two ends. In nucleotides, the CDR3 is TGTGCCGCAGCATGGGTGAACACTGAAGCTTTCTTT. This sequence encodes CAAAWVNTEAFF.

The V gene is TRBV27, the J gene TRBJ2-2; D ambiguous. The germline V gene has CDR1 MNHEY and CDR2 SMNVEV (reference sequence). This CDR3 is built from 14 residues. Trimming stripped 7 bases from V and 9 bases from J, with 18 bases between. The CDR3 region has the DNA TGTGCCAGCATTTTGATGGTTCCAGTCTGGGAGCTGTTTTTT. It specifies CASILMVPVWELFF.

The sample holds a few counts of this clone. This sequence joins TRBV28 and TRBJ1-5; D is perhaps TRBD1 (5 bases). This CDR3 is built from 13 residues. Germline values: CDR1 MDHEN, CDR2 SYDVKM. Trimming took 3 bases from V and 4 from J, leaving 7 bases between them. CDR3 loop: CASSFSGNQPQHF. The CDR3 DNA is TGTGCCAGCAGTTTTTCAGGGAATCAGCCCCAGCATTTT.

This clone was recorded a few times. The V and J genes are TRBV19 and TRBJ2-1, with 10 bases fitting TRBD1. With 6 bases clipped from V and 0 bases from J, the junction kept 2 bases outside the gene matches. This CDR3 has 15 residues. CDR1 is LNHDA, CDR2 SQIVND, per germline (reference sequence). CDR3 residues: CASSRTGGSYNEQFF. CDR3 nucleotides: TGTGCCAGTAGCCGGACAGGGGGCTCCTACAATGAGCAGTTCTTC.

CDR3 in amino acids: CASSPGQGARETQYF. DNA for the CDR3: TGTGCCAGCTCACCTGGGCAGGGGGCGCGGGAGACCCAGTACTTC. The V call is TRBV18, the J call TRBJ2-5, with 8 bases fitting TRBD1. After removal of 3 bases from V and 5 bases from J, the junction contained 8 bases not matched to a gene. The CDR3 spans 15 residues. Germline assignment: CDR1 KGHSH and CDR2 LQKENI. Supplemented by reference TRBV18 and TRBJ2-5, the full variable domain reads NAGVMQNPRHLVRRRGQEARLRCSPMKGHSHVYWYRQLPEEGLKFMVYLQKENIIDESGMPKERFSAEFPKEGPSILRIQQVVRGDSAAYFCASSPGQGARETQYFGPGTRLLVL.

Concerning this clone: Other DNA sequences in the sample encode the same CDR3. DNA for the CDR3: TGTGCCAGCAGCACGACAGGCCCAGATACGCAGTATTTT. Protein product: CASSTTGPDTQYF. The chain uses TRBV27 and TRBJ2-3, with D perhaps matching TRBD1 (6 bases). CDR1 MNHEY and CDR2 SMNVEV come from the germline V gene (reference sequence). Between the trimmed V and J ends, which lost 6 bases and 4 bases, there was a span of 11 bases. The CDR3 is 13 residues long.

As to this clone: At one end the junction does not follow the germline gene, possibly because of a read error. The J gene is TRBJ2-7, the V gene TRBV5-1; weak D call: TRBD2 (5 bases). The CDR3 runs 14 residues. CDR1 and CDR2 from the germline V gene are SGHRS and YFSETQ. CDR3 in amino acids: CASGLAGNSYEQYF. CDR3 in DNA: TGCGCCAGCGGCTTGGCCGGGAACTCCTACGAGCAGTACTTC.

The rearrangement joins TRBV18 to TRBJ1-1, with D unresolved. V lost 3 bases to trimming and J lost 6 bases, with 20 bases between them. Germline CDR1 reads KGHSH; CDR2 reads LQKENI. The CDR3 contains 16 residues. CDR3 amino acids: CASSPGKSGRAAEAFF. The CDR3 coding sequence is TGTGCCAGCTCACCGGGGAAATCAGGCCGGGCGGCTGAAGCTTTCTTT.

This clone was recorded a few times. The DNA for the CDR3 is TGTGCCAGCAGCCCACGGGACAGGGATAATTCACCCCTCCACTTT. Protein product: CASSPRDRDNSPLHF. The genes are TRBV7-2 and TRBJ1-6, with 9 bases matching TRBD1. CDR3 length equals 15 residues. The germline gives CDR1 SGHTA, CDR2 FQGNSA. The ends lost 5 bases at V and 5 bases at J; junction bases unmatched: 4.

This clone was detected only a few times. The identical CDR3 is also encoded by other nucleotide sequences in the sample. The chain joins TRBV28 to TRBJ2-2; D is undetermined. Trimming pared 1 base from V and 2 bases from J, leaving 8 bases between. The germline V gene has CDR1 MDHEN and CDR2 SYDVKM. CDR3 length: 15 residues. The CDR3 bases are TGTGCCAGCAGTTTATCCCTGACTAACACCGGGGAGCTGTTTTTT. Translated: CASSLSLTNTGELFF.

The chain couples TRBV5-1 to TRBJ1-1, with D uncertain. V gave up 2 bases and J gave up 1 base, with 6 bases separating them. The germline gives CDR1 SGHRS, CDR2 YFSETQ. The CDR3 length is 13 residues. The DNA for the CDR3 is TGCGCCAGCAGCTTTTTAGCGAACACTGAAGCTTTCTTT. This sequence encodes CASSFLANTEAFF.

Many counts were recorded for this clone. The conserved closing phenylalanine or tryptophan is absent in this CDR3, likely reflecting a read error. V usage is TRBV9 and J usage is TRBJ2-1; a weak D match, TRBD1 (5 bases). This CDR3 is built from 16 residues. V lost 3 bases and J 0 bases, leaving 13 bases between the germline ends. The germline V gene encodes CDR1 SGDLS and CDR2 YYNGEE. CDR3 nucleotides: TGTGCCAGCAGCGCCCGACAGTTGAGCTCCTACAATGAGCAGTTCGTC. Amino acids: CASSARQLSSYNEQFV.

The table lists this clone with a few counts. The J gene is TRBJ2-2, the V gene TRBV28; 8 bases are shared with TRBD2. The CDR3 spans 16 residues. Germline V gene lookup returns CDR1 MDHEN and CDR2 SYDVKM. The J segment lost 6 bases and the V segment lost 6 bases, leaving 12 bases of the junction unmatched. CDR3 sequence reads: CASSPYGREDPGELFF. The DNA of the CDR3 is TGTGCCAGCAGCCCTTACGGGCGGGAGGACCCCGGGGAGCTGTTTTTT.

The table lists this clone with a few counts. The chain couples TRBV19 to TRBJ1-1; tentative D call: TRBD1 (6 bases). V was clipped by 5 bases and J by 5 bases, with 12 bases between them. The germline CDR1 and CDR2 sequences are LNHDA and SQIVND (reference sequence). The length of the CDR3 is 13 residues. This chain's CDR3 is CASSATGFTEAFF. The CDR3 region has the DNA TGTGCCAGTAGTGCCACAGGGTTTACTGAAGCTTTCTTT.

This chain joins TRBV4-1 and TRBJ2-3, with D possibly being TRBD2 (5 bases). V gave up 0 bases and J gave up 1 base, with 17 bases separating them. The germline CDR1 and CDR2 sequences are MGHRA and YSYEKL. This CDR3 comprises 18 residues. The CDR3 sequence: CASSQDGPGKLGTDTQYF. CDR3 nucleotide sequence: TGCGCCAGCAGCCAAGACGGTCCGGGAAAACTGGGCACAGATACGCAGTATTTT.

This clone is termed medium-sized. This sequence joins TRBV18 and TRBJ1-2, with TRBD1 as a possible D gene (5 bases). V was clipped by 1 base and J by 2 bases, with 5 bases between them. In germline, CDR1 is KGHSH, CDR2 LQKENI. CDR3 length: 13 residues. This chain's CDR3 is CASSPQGNYGYTF. The DNA for the CDR3 is TGTGCCAGCTCACCACAGGGGAACTATGGCTACACCTTC.

The chain combines TRBV7-9 with TRBJ1-3, with D uncertain. Trimming left V 4 bases short and J 8 bases short, with 9 bases between. The CDR3 is made up of 12 amino acids. Germline CDR1 is SEHNR and CDR2 is FQNEAQ (reference sequence). CDR3 DNA: TGTGCCAGCAGCTCGCTTGGTGACACCATATATTTT. It translates to CASSSLGDTIYF. Full variable domain (missing parts from reference TRBV7-9 and TRBJ1-3): DTGVSQNPRHKITKRGQNVTFRCDPISEHNRLYWYRQTLGQGPEFLTYFQNEAQLEKSRLLSDRFSAERPKGSFSTLEIQRTEQGDSAMYLCASSSLGDTIYFGEGSWLTVV.